These 30 T cell receptor beta chains share one sample of origin, sequenced in a study of tumor-infiltrating lymphocytes in localized non-small cell lung cancer. Clones were sequenced by immunoSEQ multiplex PCR, and TCRdb holds only the in-frame ones, with some missing. This table holds 3,000 to 4,000 clones, 65% found once. Sequencing used uninvolved lung tissue not adjacent to the tumor. Receptors originate from a human donor with non-small cell lung cancer.

In this sample, this clone turned up once. The V gene is TRBV2, the J gene TRBJ2-5; the D gene is possibly TRBD2 (7 bases). Trimming shortened V by 7 bases and J by 5 bases, and 11 bases separated the two germline ends. The CDR3 spans 12 residues. Germline V gives CDR1 SNHLY, CDR2 FYNNEI. CDR3 bases: TGTGCCAGCAAGGGGGGGATGGAGACCCAGTACTTC. Protein sequence: CASKGGMETQYF.

The V and J genes are TRBV6-1 and TRBJ2-3; D not resolved. Germline CDR1 and CDR2: MNHNS and SASEGT. This CDR3 has 16 residues. V shed 4 bases and J shed 1 base, with 15 bases lying between them. The CDR3 bases are TGTGCCAGCAGTGCCAACAGCTTCAGCGGCACAGATACGCAGTATTTT. Residues: CASSANSFSGTDTQYF.

By proportion, this clone is medium-sized. The gene calls are TRBV10-3 and TRBJ1-2; the match to TRBD1 covers 11 bases. This CDR3 is 15 amino acids long. Germline V CDR1 and CDR2: ENHRY, SYGVKD. The V gene end was trimmed by 4 bases and the J gene end by 7 bases; junction bases not matched to a gene: 8. The CDR3 is CAISGTDRGLTGYTF. The CDR3 bases are TGTGCCATCAGTGGGACGGACAGGGGGCTGACTGGCTACACCTTC.

The rearrangement joins TRBV29-1 to TRBJ2-7; D unclear. Per germline, CDR1 SQVTM and CDR2 ANQGSEA. V was cut by 6 bases and J by 2 bases, with 8 bases left in between. The CDR3 is made up of 11 amino acids. The CDR3 DNA sequence: TGCAGCGTAGCCACACCCTACGAGCAGTACTTC. Translated: CSVATPYEQYF.

The V gene is TRBV5-1, the J gene TRBJ2-3; tentatively, D is TRBD1 (5 bases). The germline V gene has CDR1 SGHRS and CDR2 YFSETQ. The V end lost 0 bases, the J end lost 2 bases, and 10 bases lay between the germline ends. This CDR3 region has 15 residues. In DNA form, the CDR3 reads TGCGCCAGCAGCTTGGGGTCAGGGCTCACAGATACGCAGTATTTT. Protein product: CASSLGSGLTDTQYF.

As regards this clone: A read error may produce the germline difference seen at one junction end. The chain carries TRBV5-8 and TRBJ2-7; 9 bases agree with TRBD1. The germline gives CDR1 SGHTS, CDR2 YDEGEE. This CDR3 comprises 15 residues. The CDR3 region has the DNA TGCGCCAGCAGCCAAGAAGGGACAGGGCTTGGCGAGCAGTACTTC. Its translation: CASSQEGTGLGEQYF.

V is TRBV29-1 and J is TRBJ1-1, with unresolved D. Trimming removed 3 bases from V and 9 bases from J, with 14 bases in between. Germline V gene sequence: CDR1 SQVTM, CDR2 ANQGSEA. This CDR3 has 12 amino acids. The chain's CDR3 is CSVDKPERKAFF. The CDR3 DNA follows: TGCAGCGTTGATAAGCCGGAAAGGAAAGCTTTCTTT.

This clone was recorded a few times. The J gene is TRBJ2-3, the V gene TRBV7-3; 10 bases are shared with TRBD2. The CDR3 totals 17 residues. Germline CDR1 is SGHTA and CDR2 is FQGTGA. The junction had 11 bases not matched to a gene; V was cut back by 4 bases and J by 4 bases. Written as DNA, the CDR3 is TGTGCCAGCAGCTCCGGGCTGGGAGCGGGAGGGTCAGATACGCAGTATTTT. It yields the protein CASSSGLGAGGSDTQYF.

The chain joins TRBV28 to TRBJ2-1; TRBD2 aligns across 8 bases. Germline loops: CDR1 MDHEN, CDR2 SYDVKM. The CDR3 spans 16 residues. After removal of 5 bases from V and 3 bases from J, the junction contained 9 bases not matched to a gene. DNA of the CDR3: TGTGCCAGCAGTCCCCGGAGCGGGAGTTTCTACAATGAGCAGTTCTTC. Translating gives CASSPRSGSFYNEQFF.

The V gene is TRBV5-6, the J gene TRBJ2-5; unclear D gene. Per the germline V gene, CDR1 is SGHDT and CDR2 is YYEEEE. The V gene lost 0 bases and the J gene lost 1 base, with 7 bases spanning the gap. CDR3 size: 14 residues. The CDR3 DNA reads as TGTGCCAGCAGCTTGGAAAGGGTCCAAGAGACCCAGTACTTC. This codes for CASSLERVQETQYF.

The chain combines TRBV11-3 with TRBJ1-3, with D possibly matching TRBD1 (6 bases). Per the germline V gene, CDR1 is SGHNT and CDR2 is YENEEA. V was shortened by 0 bases and J by 5 bases, with 8 bases between the two germline ends. This CDR3 is 14 amino acids long. The CDR3 spells CASSLETGRNTIYF. CDR3 coding DNA: TGTGCCAGCAGCTTAGAGACAGGACGAAACACCATATATTTT.

This chain joins TRBV25-1 and TRBJ1-2; D is unclear. V was trimmed by 5 bases and J by 8 bases, leaving 21 bases between them. CDR3 size: 15 residues. Looked up from germline, CDR1 is MGHDK and CDR2 is SYGVNS. The CDR3: CASSRSDREGYGYTF. CDR3 coding DNA: TGTGCCAGCAGTCGGTCAGATCGGGAGGGATACGGCTACACCTTC.

This clone was seen a few times. The DNA of the CDR3 is TGCGCCAGCAGCTTGTTAAGGACGGGGGAGACCCAGTACTTC. This encodes CASSLLRTGETQYF. The chain has TRBV5-1 and TRBJ2-5; the D gene is possibly TRBD2 (5 bases). CDR1 is SGHRS and CDR2 is YFSETQ in the germline V gene. The CDR3 consists of 14 residues. With 1 base removed from V and 5 bases from J, the gap between germline ends came to 12 bases. The variable domain in full, completed from reference TRBV5-1 and TRBJ2-5, reads KAGVTQTPRYLIKTRGQQVTLSCSPISGHRSVSWYQQTPGQGLQFLFEYFSETQRNKGNFPGRFSGRQFSNSRSEMNVSTLELGDSALYLCASSLLRTGETQYFGPGTRLLVL.

This chain links TRBV19 with TRBJ1-2, with D possibly matching TRBD1 (5 bases). Trimming pared 7 bases from V and 10 bases from J, leaving 10 bases between. Looked up from germline, CDR1 is LNHDA and CDR2 is SQIVND (reference sequence). CDR3 size: 10 residues. The CDR3 region is CASKGAYYTF. For the CDR3, the DNA is TGTGCCAGTAAAGGGGCTTACTACACCTTC.

V gene TRBV4-2 combines with J gene TRBJ2-1; 7 bases line up with TRBD1. The CDR3 has 14 amino acids. With V trimmed by 5 bases and J by 7 bases, 8 bases remained unmatched. Germline CDR1 and CDR2: LGHNA and YNFKEQ. The CDR3 DNA reads as TGTGCCAGCAGCTTAGGGGGCCCAGGGAATGAGCAGTTCTTC. Protein product: CASSLGGPGNEQFF.

This chain uses TRBV6-5 with TRBJ1-1, with D perhaps TRBD1 (6 bases). The germline V gene has CDR1 MNHEY and CDR2 SVGAGI. With 4 bases removed from V and 9 bases from J, the gap between germline ends came to 15 bases. This CDR3 comprises 13 residues. CDR3 nucleotides: TGTGCCAGCAGTTCTGGCAGGGGCGGAAAAGCTTTCTTT. Amino acid sequence: CASSSGRGGKAFF.

There are a few counts of this clone. The chain employs TRBV6-1 and TRBJ1-1, with D possibly TRBD1 on 6 matching bases. Trimming took off 6 bases at V and 2 bases at J, with 13 bases between the two ends. The CDR3 consists of 14 residues. Per the germline V gene, CDR1 is MNHNS and CDR2 is SASEGT. CDR3 bases: TGTGCCAGCAGATCCACGACAGGAAACACTGAAGCTTTCTTT. Its translation: CASRSTTGNTEAFF.

The chain couples TRBV7-2 to TRBJ2-7; D not certain. Germline CDR1 reads SGHTA; CDR2 reads FQGNSA. Trimming took off 5 bases at V and 9 bases at J, with 23 bases between the two ends. The CDR3 has 15 residues. The CDR3 is CASSPPGSQFLGQYF. Here the CDR3 DNA reads TGTGCCAGCAGCCCTCCAGGCTCGCAATTCCTTGGGCAGTACTTC.

The chain recombines TRBV4-3 with TRBJ1-2, with 7 bases aligning to TRBD1. CDR1 LGHNA and CDR2 YSLEER come from the germline V gene. Trimming removed 0 bases from V and 2 bases from J; junction bases left unmatched: 3. The length of the CDR3 is 15 residues. In DNA form, the CDR3 reads TGCGCCAGCAGCCAAGAGGGAGGGGGCAACTATGGCTACACCTTC. It is translated as CASSQEGGGNYGYTF.

The chain joins TRBV6-5 to TRBJ1-1; TRBD1 matches 8 bases. CDR1 is MNHEY, CDR2 SVGAGI, per germline. The CDR3 runs 14 residues. V dropped 2 bases and J dropped 6; count of bases not matched to a gene: 5. The CDR3 coding sequence is TGTGCCAGCAGTTACGGACAGGGAATCCCTGAAGCTTTCTTT. This codes for CASSYGQGIPEAFF.

This clone was seen a single time. The chain couples TRBV10-2 to TRBJ1-2; 7 nucleotides line up with TRBD1. Germline V gene lookup returns CDR1 WSHSY and CDR2 SAAADI. Losses at the gene ends were 6 bases for V and 4 bases for J; bases not matched to a gene: 2. The CDR3 loop spans 12 amino acids. Here the CDR3 reads CASRRDSYGYTF. CDR3 coding DNA: TGCGCCAGCAGACGGGACAGCTATGGCTACACCTTC.

This clone is termed large. V and J are TRBV2 and TRBJ2-7; a weak D match, TRBD1 (5 bases). The germline CDR1 and CDR2 sequences are SNHLY and FYNNEI. CDR3 length: 13 residues. V was clipped by 3 bases and J by 2 bases, with 8 bases between them. CDR3: CASSEGRAYEQYF. CDR3 nucleotides: TGTGCCAGCAGTGAGGGCAGGGCCTACGAGCAGTACTTC.

This clone is deemed large (0.1 to 1%). The chain recombines TRBV7-3 with TRBJ1-1, with unresolved D. The CDR3 length is 15 residues. The V gene's germline CDR1 is SGHTA and CDR2 FQGTGA. V lost 2 bases and J 3 bases, leaving 13 bases between the germline ends. DNA of the CDR3: TGTGCCAGCAGCTTATCGGCCCGATCGGACACTGAAGCTTTCTTT. Translated: CASSLSARSDTEAFF.

The chain joins TRBV10-3 to TRBJ2-2; D is uncertain. The CDR3 runs to 14 residues. V lost 0 bases and J 6 bases, leaving 8 bases between the germline ends. CDR1 is ENHRY, CDR2 SYGVKD, per germline. CDR3 nucleotides: TGTGCCATCAGTGAGTCGGTGGGCCCCGGGGAGCTGTTTTTT. Translating it yields CAISESVGPGELFF.

J is TRBJ2-5 and V is TRBV6-6; 9 nucleotides match TRBD1. This CDR3 contains 16 residues. Germline trimming cut 7 bases from V and 2 bases from J; bases unmatched to any gene: 11. Germline V gives CDR1 MNHNY, CDR2 SVGAGI (reference sequence). In nucleotides, the CDR3 is TGTGCCAGCACCTGGGACAGGGAGGGTCGTCAAGAGACCCAGTACTTC. This sequence encodes CASTWDREGRQETQYF.

The V and J genes are TRBV7-6 and TRBJ2-5; no definite D call. Germline V gene data show CDR1 as SGHVS and CDR2 as FNYEAQ. The CDR3 has 14 residues. Trimming pared 4 bases from V and 3 bases from J, leaving 12 bases between. CDR3 nucleotide sequence: TGTGCCAGCAGCTCTGCTAGGGTGGAAGAGACCCAGTACTTC. Its translation is CASSSARVEETQYF.

The chain is built from TRBV6-5 and TRBJ1-2; D ambiguous. CDR1 is MNHEY, CDR2 SVGAGI, per germline. V dropped 4 bases and J dropped 2 bases, with 5 bases sitting between them. CDR3 size: 12 residues. The CDR3 loop is CASSSGNYGYTF. Written as DNA, the CDR3 is TGTGCCAGCAGTTCGGGGAACTATGGCTACACCTTC.

This chain connects TRBV5-6 to TRBJ1-1; TRBD1 matches 12 bases. Trimming took 4 bases from V and 0 from J; bases not matched to a gene: 7. This CDR3 has 17 residues. The germline V gene encodes CDR1 SGHDT and CDR2 YYEEEE. The CDR3 nucleotides are TGTGCCAGCAGCCGACGGCGGGACAGGGGGCTGAACACTGAAGCTTTCTTT. It yields the protein CASSRRRDRGLNTEAFF.

The chain carries TRBV11-1 and TRBJ1-1; tentative D call: TRBD1 (6 bases). V was clipped by 5 bases and J by 1 base, with 8 bases between them. Germline V gene data show CDR1 as SGHAT and CDR2 as FQDESV (reference sequence). CDR3 length: 13 amino acids. The CDR3 DNA reads TGTGCCAGCAGCCGGACAGAGAACACTGAAGCTTTCTTT. It specifies CASSRTENTEAFF.

The gene calls are TRBV28 and TRBJ2-7, with D hard to call. Trimming stripped 5 bases from V and 0 bases from J, with 14 bases between. This CDR3 is built from 15 residues. Per the germline V gene, CDR1 is MDHEN and CDR2 is SYDVKM. This chain's CDR3 is CASSVTVSPSYEQYF. CDR3 sequence (DNA): TGTGCCAGCAGTGTGACTGTCAGTCCCTCCTACGAGCAGTACTTC.